A single sample gave rise to the 27 T cell receptor beta chains below, sequenced in a study of vaccination and CD4 T cells after COVID-19 (dated by TCRdb to 2022 to 2024). This specimen's treatment or condition label, per the study, means: roughly ten-day PBMC culture with coronavirus spike peptide pools or control peptides (ViraFEST assay). Library preparation used PCR. Data came from an Illumina iSeq 100. TCR sequencing of DNA from cultured CD4+ T cells used the Oncomine TCR Beta short-read assay at the Johns Hopkins FTIC core. The raw public data were reprocessed by TCRdb itself: fastp quality trimming at Q25, MiXCR clonotype calling, in-frame beta chains only. Records with the same CDR3 protein are collapsed into one entry carrying the most frequent genes and DNA. In this sample the table shows about 25,000 distinct CDR3 sequences, around half of which occur a single time. The top ten hold roughly 6% of the sample.

Antigen specificity for these receptors is unknown. Sequenced material: CD4+ T cells from blood, cultured in vitro. The receptors come from a human donor who had recovered from COVID-19.

The chain combines TRBV10-3 with TRBJ2-2, with 8 bases matching TRBD1. CDR1 is ENHRY and CDR2 is SYGVKD in the germline V gene. The CDR3 sequence is 15 residues long. The ends lost 6 bases at V and 2 bases at J; junction bases unmatched: 5. This CDR3 reads CAIRTTGDNTGELFF. The CDR3 coding sequence is TGTGCCATCAGGACGACAGGGGATAACACCGGGGAGCTGTTTTTT.

The chain is built from TRBV6-1 and TRBJ2-1, with TRBD2 identical over 12 bases. Trimming cost V 6 bases and J 6 bases; bases outside gene matches: 6. CDR3 size: 15 residues. CDR1 is MNHNS and CDR2 is SASEGT in the germline V gene. CDR3 region: CASRPGLAGPNEQFF. The CDR3 nucleotides are TGTGCCAGCAGGCCCGGACTAGCGGGGCCCAATGAGCAGTTCTTC.

This clonotype was observed a handful of times. The V and J genes are TRBV6-2 or TRBV6-3 and TRBJ1-2; TRBD1 matches 7 bases. After removal of 5 bases from V and 4 bases from J, the junction contained 10 bases not matched to a gene. The germline V gene has CDR1 MNHEY and CDR2 SVGEGT. This CDR3 spans 15 amino acids. The CDR3 DNA reads TGTGCCAGCAGTGCCCCGGGACAGATTCCCTATGGCTACACCTTC. Translating gives CASSAPGQIPYGYTF.

V usage is TRBV29-1 and J usage is TRBJ1-1; no firm D call. V dropped 5 bases and J dropped 8 bases, with 9 bases sitting between them. Germline CDR1 SQVTM, CDR2 ANQGSEA. This CDR3 comprises 10 residues. The CDR3 loop is CSVRGPEAFF. Written as DNA, the CDR3 is TGCAGCGTTCGTGGTCCGGAAGCTTTCTTT.

Here the CDR3 DNA reads TGTGCCAGCAGCTTAGACAGGGGGCCCCTCCACTTT. Its protein product is CASSLDRGPLHF. This chain uses TRBV7-8 with TRBJ1-6, with 8 bases lining up with TRBD1. Germline V gene sequence: CDR1 SGHVS, CDR2 FQNEAQ. The CDR3 is 12 residues long. Germline trimming cut 1 base from V and 13 bases from J; bases unmatched to any gene: 0.

V usage is TRBV6-1 and J usage is TRBJ2-3; no reliable D call. With 6 bases removed from V and 2 bases from J, the gap between germline ends came to 12 bases. The CDR3 has 14 residues. CDR1 and CDR2 (germline): MNHNS, SASEGT. The CDR3 nucleotides are TGTGCCAGCAGCCCCGGGCCCCTCACAGATACGCAGTATTTT. It encodes CASSPGPLTDTQYF.

This sequence joins TRBV28 and TRBJ2-7; no clear D. V lost 6 bases to trimming and J lost 7 bases, with 22 bases between them. The CDR3 sequence is 15 residues long. Germline V gene data show CDR1 as MDHEN and CDR2 as SYDVKM. CDR3 in amino acids: CASSPPTGTVPEQYF. In DNA form, the CDR3 reads TGTGCCAGCAGCCCACCCACGGGTACGGTTCCTGAGCAGTACTTC.

The gene calls are TRBV7-2 and TRBJ1-5; D is unclear. The CDR3 has 12 residues. With 7 bases removed from V and 3 bases from J, the gap between germline ends came to 7 bases. Germline-derived CDR1 and CDR2 are SGHTA and FQGNSA. Here the CDR3 DNA reads TGTGCCAGCACCACTGACAATCAGCCCCAGCATTTT. Protein: CASTTDNQPQHF.

The chain has TRBV15 and TRBJ2-7; 8 bases match TRBD2. Per germline, CDR1 LNHNV and CDR2 YYDKDF (reference sequence). The CDR3 runs to 13 residues. V dropped 3 bases and J dropped 6; count of bases not matched to a gene: 4. CDR3 bases: TGTGCCACCAGCAGGGGGACTAGTAGCGAGCAGTACTTC. This codes for CATSRGTSSEQYF.

This chain links TRBV27 with TRBJ1-5; 8 positions match TRBD1. CDR1 and CDR2 from the germline V gene are MNHEY and SMNVEV (reference sequence). CDR3 length: 16 amino acids. V dropped 4 bases and J dropped 6; count of bases not matched to a gene: 11. The CDR3 sequence is CASSSYGQGGGQPQHF. For the CDR3, the DNA is TGTGCCAGCAGTTCTTATGGACAGGGCGGGGGTCAGCCCCAGCATTTT.

The chain carries TRBV19 and TRBJ2-5; 9 nucleotides agree with TRBD2. This CDR3 spans 16 amino acids. Germline V gene data show CDR1 as LNHDA and CDR2 as SQIVND (reference sequence). V shed 4 bases, J shed 4 bases, and the junction held 10 bases outside the gene matches. Here the CDR3 DNA reads TGTGCCAGTAGTAGGGGTTGGCGGGGGGGCCGAGAGACCCAGTACTTC. Protein sequence: CASSRGWRGGRETQYF.

The chain recombines TRBV28 with TRBJ2-1; TRBD1 matches at 9 bases. The CDR3 has 14 residues. Germline values: CDR1 MDHEN, CDR2 SYDVKM. The V segment lost 4 bases and the J segment 12 bases; nucleotides outside the gene matches: 10. The CDR3 is CASSSDRGEWGQFF. CDR3 bases: TGTGCCAGCAGTTCGGACAGGGGTGAGTGGGGGCAGTTCTTC.

The chain joins TRBV6-5 to TRBJ1-2; TRBD1 is a possible D gene (6 bases). The CDR3 is 16 amino acids. CDR1 and CDR2 (germline): MNHEY, SVGAGI. Trimming removed 4 bases at V and 8 bases at J, with 23 bases between. The CDR3, as DNA: TGTGCCAGCAGTTTGGGGGCTCTCGGCCGCGGATGGGGCTACACCTTC. Translation gives CASSLGALGRGWGYTF.

V gene TRBV28 combines with J gene TRBJ1-1, with D maybe TRBD1 (6 bases). Germline CDR1 reads MDHEN; CDR2 reads SYDVKM. The CDR3 extends over 15 amino acids. V lost 5 bases and J 3 bases, leaving 16 bases between the germline ends. CDR3 residues: CASSPAGHTYTEAFF. CDR3 sequence (DNA): TGTGCCAGCAGTCCGGCGGGACACACATACACTGAAGCTTTCTTT.

The chain joins TRBV19 to TRBJ2-1, with TRBD2 identical over 7 bases. The ends lost 6 bases at V and 4 bases at J; junction bases unmatched: 9. Germline CDR1 and CDR2: LNHDA and SQIVND (reference sequence). The CDR3 extends over 15 amino acids. CDR3 bases: TGTGCCAGTAGGGAAGCGGGGCTGAGGTACAATGAGCAGTTCTTC. Its protein product is CASREAGLRYNEQFF. Looking up the rest from reference TRBV19 and TRBJ2-1 gives the full variable domain: DGGITQSPKYLFRKEGQNVTLSCEQNLNHDAMYWYRQDPGQGLRLIYYSQIVNDFQKGDIAEGYSVSREKKESFPLTVTSAQKNPTAFYLCASREAGLRYNEQFFGPGTRLTVL.

This clonotype was counted only a few times. The chain has TRBV7-9 and TRBJ2-1; 11 positions agree with TRBD2. V gave up 3 bases and J gave up 14 bases; unmatched junction bases: 9. This CDR3 is 14 amino acids long. Germline CDR1 and CDR2: SEHNR and FQNEAQ (reference sequence). The CDR3 DNA reads TGTGCCAGCAGCTTGACTAGCGGGATTTTTCAAAAGTTCTTC. It codes for CASSLTSGIFQKFF.

The chain's CDR3 is CSAQESARSSYNEQFF. The CDR3 DNA reads TGCAGTGCTCAAGAAAGCGCTAGGAGCTCCTACAATGAGCAGTTCTTC. The V and J genes are TRBV20-1 and TRBJ2-1; no firm D call. The CDR3 consists of 16 residues. Per the germline V gene, CDR1 is DFQATT and CDR2 is SNEGSKA (reference sequence). V was clipped by 5 bases and J by 0 bases, with 17 bases between them.

DNA of the CDR3: TGCGCCAGCAGCCAAGGACTAGCGGGGGGGCCGGCAGGGGAGCAGTTCTTC. It yields the protein CASSQGLAGGPAGEQFF. The chain carries TRBV4-1 and TRBJ2-1; TRBD2 agrees at 14 bases. Per germline, CDR1 MGHRA and CDR2 YSYEKL. The CDR3 contains 17 residues. The V gene end was trimmed by 1 base and the J gene end by 10 bases; junction bases not matched to a gene: 9.

The chain employs TRBV7-9 and TRBJ2-5, with 7 bases matching TRBD1. The ends lost 4 bases at V and 2 bases at J; junction bases unmatched: 7. Per germline, CDR1 SEHNR and CDR2 FQNEAQ (reference sequence). There are 15 residues in the CDR3. DNA of the CDR3: TGTGCCAGCAGCTCCCCAACGACAGGGCAAGAGACCCAGTACTTC. The encoded protein is CASSSPTTGQETQYF. Using reference TRBV7-9 and TRBJ2-5 for the parts outside the CDR3, the full variable domain is DTGVSQNPRHKITKRGQNVTFRCDPISEHNRLYWYRQTLGQGPEFLTYFQNEAQLEKSRLLSDRFSAERPKGSFSTLEIQRTEQGDSAMYLCASSSPTTGQETQYFGPGTRLLVL.

The CDR3 coding sequence is TGTGCCAGCAGCTTATATAGCGGGGGGGAATACTACAATGAGCAGTTCTTC. This sequence encodes CASSLYSGGEYYNEQFF. The J gene is TRBJ2-1, the V gene TRBV7-8, with 11 positions matching TRBD2. Per germline, CDR1 SGHVS and CDR2 FQNEAQ. The CDR3 loop spans 17 amino acids. Trimming at V came to 2 bases and at J to 3 bases, leaving 6 bases not matched to a gene.

The chain carries TRBV21-1 and TRBJ1-2; whether TRBD1, the table's D call, matches the DNA was not checked. TRBV21-1 constitutes a pseudogene. The CDR3 sequence is 14 residues long. In DNA, the CDR3 is TGTGCCAGCAGCACCCGACAGGGAGGGAAGGGCTACACCTTC. Its translation: CASSTRQGGKGYTF.

There are a few counts of this clonotype. The V gene is TRBV7-2, the J gene TRBJ1-2; a weak D match, TRBD1 (6 bases). The germline V gene has CDR1 SGHTA and CDR2 FQGNSA. Deletions cut 5 bases from V and 5 bases from J, with 9 bases between. The CDR3 covers 12 residues. Here the CDR3 reads CASSVQGYGYTF. The CDR3 nucleotides are TGTGCCAGCAGCGTACAGGGATATGGCTACACCTTC.

The chain carries TRBV20-1 and TRBJ1-5; D is perhaps TRBD1 (6 bases). Trimming pared 4 bases from V and 6 bases from J, leaving 16 bases between. The CDR3 runs 14 residues. CDR1 and CDR2 (germline): DFQATT, SNEGSKA (reference sequence). The CDR3 loop is CSAKNTGIGQPQHF. CDR3 DNA: TGCAGTGCTAAAAATACAGGGATCGGTCAGCCCCAGCATTTT.

This clonotype was seen more than once but under ten times. Here the CDR3 DNA reads TGTGCCAGCTCATTACAGGATTCACCCCTCCACTTT. Translation: CASSLQDSPLHF. The J gene is TRBJ1-6, the V gene TRBV18; possible D gene TRBD1, 5 bases. The CDR3 totals 12 residues. V lost 5 bases and J lost 8, with 7 bases in between. Germline lookup yields CDR1 KGHSH and CDR2 LQKENI.

This clonotype appeared a few times. This chain uses TRBV7-9 with TRBJ1-1; D gene unclear. The CDR3 loop spans 14 amino acids. The V end was cut by 2 bases, the J end by 1 base, with 8 bases between. Germline V gives CDR1 SEHNR, CDR2 FQNEAQ (reference sequence). The CDR3 is CASSLLGPNTEAFF. CDR3 DNA sequence: TGTGCCAGCAGCTTACTGGGCCCGAACACTGAAGCTTTCTTT.

The rearrangement links TRBV7-8 to TRBJ2-7; D could derive from TRBD1 or TRBD2 (6 bases each). CDR1 and CDR2 (germline): SGHVS, FQNEAQ. V lost 1 base and J lost 6, with 25 bases in between. CDR3 length: 18 residues. The CDR3 DNA is TGTGCCAGCAGCTTAGTAGCCAGGGGAGATTTTGGTAGCGGCGAGCAGTACTTC. Its translation is CASSLVARGDFGSGEQYF.

A remark on this clonotype: One junction end does not reproduce the germline sequence, and a read error may be involved. V is TRBV7-8 and J is TRBJ2-1; TRBD1 aligns across 7 bases. The CDR3 runs 12 residues. Germline lookup yields CDR1 SGHVS and CDR2 FQNEAQ. CDR3 in amino acids: CASSLEGRGRNF. CDR3 coding DNA: TGTGCCAGCAGCTTAGAAGGTAGGGGGCGCAACTTC. The variable domain in full, completed from reference TRBV7-8 and TRBJ2-1, reads GAGVSQSPRYKVAKRGQDVALRCDPISGHVSLFWYQQALGQGPEFLTYFQNEAQLDKSGLPSDRFFAERPEGSVSTLKIQRTQQEDSAVYLCASSLEGRGRNFGPGTRLTVL.